This entry concerns a single TCR beta chain. What it binds is not known. The data were taken from a study of OX40 agonist ivuxolimab in advanced cancers. Study findings and constraints: Clonal expansion in partial responders at 0.1-3.0 mg/kg ranked among the lowest.

The repertoire was sequenced with immunoSEQ multiplex PCR; TCRdb's copy has only in-frame clones and lacks some. Of around 80,000 clones in the sample, more than 85% were seen once. The source material was CD4+ or CD8+ T cells sorted from blood, sampled in a trial of the OX40 agonist ivuxolimab. This TCR came from an adult with an advanced solid tumor such as melanoma, head and neck, liver or kidney cancer.

The CDR3 region is CASSGRTGGEAFF. The CDR3 coding sequence is TGTGCCAGCAGCGGGAGGACAGGGGGTGAAGCTTTCTTT. The chain employs TRBV9 and TRBJ1-1; 10 bases align to TRBD1. The CDR3 contains 13 residues. Germline CDR1 SGDLS, CDR2 YYNGEE. The trim removed 3 bases at V and 7 bases at J, leaving 3 bases unmatched.